The next 11 T cell receptor beta chains were all read from a single sample in a study of T cell responses to AZD1222 COVID-19 vaccine. The method was immunoSEQ multiplex PCR; TCRdb's version includes in-frame clones alone and lacks a portion of them. The sample includes fewer than 200,000 clones, 80% to 90% of them seen just once. This sample comprised peripheral blood, obtained on day 0 of AZD1222 vaccination. The source of these receptors is an adult in good health.

The rearrangement links TRBV19 to TRBJ1-6, with D unclear. Trimming took off 3 bases at V and 4 bases at J, with 25 bases between the two ends. CDR3 length equals 20 residues. Germline V gene lookup returns CDR1 LNHDA and CDR2 SQIVND (reference sequence). DNA of the CDR3: TGTGCCAGTAGTATGCGCACGGGTCCTGAATCTCAGTTGTATAATTCACCCCTCCACTTT. Encoded protein: CASSMRTGPESQLYNSPLHF. Full variable domain (outside the CDR3, taken from reference TRBV19 and TRBJ1-6): DGGITQSPKYLFRKEGQNVTLSCEQNLNHDAMYWYRQDPGQGLRLIYYSQIVNDFQKGDIAEGYSVSREKKESFPLTVTSAQKNPTAFYLCASSMRTGPESQLYNSPLHFGNGTRLTVT.

The chain carries TRBV6-5 and TRBJ1-2; TRBD1 aligns across 9 bases. CDR3 size: 14 residues. Germline V gives CDR1 MNHEY, CDR2 SVGAGI. With 5 bases clipped from V and 8 bases from J, the junction kept 9 bases outside the gene matches. CDR3 DNA: TGTGCCAGCAGTACCTTACAGGGGGCGCGGGGCTACACCTTC. This encodes CASSTLQGARGYTF.

This rearrangement joins TRBV7-9 to TRBJ2-1; D uncertain. Germline V lookup: CDR1 SEHNR, CDR2 FQNEAQ (reference sequence). The CDR3 totals 13 residues. V was trimmed by 2 bases and J by 7 bases, leaving 9 bases between them. The DNA for the CDR3 is TGTGCCAGCAGCTTATTTCTGGGGAATGAGCAGTTCTTC. This sequence encodes CASSLFLGNEQFF.

The chain employs TRBV27 and TRBJ2-7; 8 bases match TRBD2. This CDR3 region has 15 residues. Germline assignment: CDR1 MNHEY and CDR2 SMNVEV (reference sequence). J gave up 0 bases and V 2 bases, and 3 bases lay outside the gene matches. The CDR3 reads CASSLQRESSYEQYF. The CDR3 DNA is TGTGCCAGCAGTTTACAGCGGGAGAGCTCCTACGAGCAGTACTTC.

The chain links TRBV5-1 to TRBJ1-2, with D possibly matching TRBD1 (5 bases). This CDR3 contains 13 residues. The germline CDR1 and CDR2 sequences are SGHRS and YFSETQ. V was pared by 8 bases and J by 3 bases, with 14 bases between. Here the CDR3 reads CASRVGEDYGYTF. DNA for the CDR3: TGCGCCAGTCGAGTGGGGGAGGACTATGGCTACACCTTC.

This clone was seen ten or more times. In DNA, the CDR3 is TGTGCCAGCAGCAAAGTGAGGGACGGGGTCCTTAGCAATCAGCCCCAGCATTTT. Protein product: CASSKVRDGVLSNQPQHF. The rearrangement links TRBV21-1 to TRBJ1-5. TRBV21-1 is marked as a pseudogene. The CDR3 is 18 residues long.

The chain combines TRBV3-1 (or the pseudogene TRBV3-2) with TRBJ1-4; D remains unclear. The V end lost 1 base, the J end lost 1 base, and 10 bases lay between the germline ends. Looked up from germline, CDR1 is LGHDT and CDR2 is YNNKEL (reference sequence). The CDR3 loop spans 16 amino acids. The CDR3 sequence is CASSQVWTGTNEKLFF. CDR3 nucleotides: TGTGCCAGCAGCCAAGTTTGGACTGGAACTAATGAAAAACTGTTTTTT.

The genes are TRBV28 and TRBJ1-4; 10 bases match TRBD1. This CDR3 comprises 17 residues. Trimming at V came to 3 bases and at J to 1 base, leaving 5 bases not matched to a gene. Germline CDR1 reads MDHEN; CDR2 reads SYDVKM. CDR3 protein: CASSFYGTGVTNEKLFF. The CDR3 nucleotides are TGTGCCAGCAGTTTCTACGGGACAGGGGTAACTAATGAAAAACTGTTTTTT.

The gene calls are TRBV2 and TRBJ1-1, with D possibly matching TRBD1 (5 bases). The CDR3 loop spans 16 amino acids. The V end lost 10 bases, the J end lost 4 bases, and 25 bases lay between the germline ends. CDR1 is SNHLY, CDR2 FYNNEI, per germline. CDR3 amino acids: CAITSVAQGMGTEAFF. The CDR3 DNA follows: TGTGCCATCACGTCTGTGGCGCAGGGAATGGGCACTGAAGCTTTCTTT.

The table lists this clone with a few counts. The gene calls are TRBV3-1 (or the pseudogene TRBV3-2) and TRBJ1-3, with TRBD1 as a possible D gene (6 bases). The CDR3 consists of 16 residues. The ends were cut back, 4 bases at V and 2 bases at J, with 15 bases in the middle. From germline, CDR1 is LGHDT and CDR2 YNNKEL (reference sequence). The CDR3 is CASSLNRASPGNTIYF. The CDR3 DNA reads TGTGCCAGCAGCCTTAACAGGGCCTCCCCTGGAAACACCATATATTTT.

In DNA, the CDR3 is TGTGCCAGCAGCGTGGGGGCAGATGGTGAAAAACTGTTTTTT. It specifies CASSVGADGEKLFF. The chain carries TRBV9 and TRBJ1-4, with a possible D match to TRBD1 (6 bases). V shed 2 bases and J shed 7 bases, with 12 bases lying between them. Germline values: CDR1 SGDLS, CDR2 YYNGEE. This CDR3 comprises 14 residues.